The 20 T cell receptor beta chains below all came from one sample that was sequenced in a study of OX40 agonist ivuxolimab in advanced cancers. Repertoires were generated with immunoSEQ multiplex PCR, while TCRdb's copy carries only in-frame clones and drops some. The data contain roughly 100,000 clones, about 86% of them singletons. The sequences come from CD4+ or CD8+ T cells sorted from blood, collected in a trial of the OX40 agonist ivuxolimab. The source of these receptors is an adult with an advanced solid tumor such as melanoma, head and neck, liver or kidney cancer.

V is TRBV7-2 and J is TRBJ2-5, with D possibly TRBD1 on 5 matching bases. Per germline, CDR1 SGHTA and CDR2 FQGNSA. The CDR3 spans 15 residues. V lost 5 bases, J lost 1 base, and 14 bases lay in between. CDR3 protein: CASSIVVGAQETQYF. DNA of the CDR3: TGTGCCAGCAGCATAGTAGTTGGGGCCCAAGAGACCCAGTACTTC.

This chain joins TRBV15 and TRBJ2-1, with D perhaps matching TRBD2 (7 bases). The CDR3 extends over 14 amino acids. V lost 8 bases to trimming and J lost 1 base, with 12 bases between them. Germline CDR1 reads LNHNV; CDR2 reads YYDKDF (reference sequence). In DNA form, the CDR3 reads TGTGCCACCCGTGAGGGGGGGTCCTACAATGAGCAGTTCTTC. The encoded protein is CATREGGSYNEQFF.

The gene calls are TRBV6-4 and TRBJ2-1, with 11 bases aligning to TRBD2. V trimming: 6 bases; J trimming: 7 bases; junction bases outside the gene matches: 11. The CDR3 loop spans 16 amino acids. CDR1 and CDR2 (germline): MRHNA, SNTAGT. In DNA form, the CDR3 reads TGTGCCAGCAGAGAGGATAGCGGGGGGGGTTGGAATGAGCAGTTCTTC. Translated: CASREDSGGGWNEQFF.

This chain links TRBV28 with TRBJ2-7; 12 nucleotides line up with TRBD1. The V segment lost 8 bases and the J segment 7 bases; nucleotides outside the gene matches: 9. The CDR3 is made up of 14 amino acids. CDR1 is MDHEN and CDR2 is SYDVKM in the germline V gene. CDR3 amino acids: CASLSGQGAGEQYF. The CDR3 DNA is TGTGCCAGCCTGTCGGGACAGGGGGCAGGAGAGCAGTACTTC.

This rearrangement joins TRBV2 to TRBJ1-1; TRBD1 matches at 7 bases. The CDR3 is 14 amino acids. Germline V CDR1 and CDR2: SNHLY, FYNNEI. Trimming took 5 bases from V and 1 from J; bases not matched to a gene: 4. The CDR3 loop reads CASSWGQPNTEAFF. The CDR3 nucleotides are TGTGCCAGCAGTTGGGGACAGCCGAACACTGAAGCTTTCTTT.

CDR3 residues: CASSLGRGREQYF. The CDR3 DNA follows: TGTGCCAGCAGCTTAGGGAGGGGACGCGAGCAGTACTTC. J is TRBJ2-7 and V is TRBV7-2; tentatively, D is TRBD2 (6 bases). CDR1 is SGHTA and CDR2 is FQGNSA in the germline V gene. V dropped 1 base and J dropped 6 bases, with 10 bases sitting between them. This CDR3 has 13 amino acids. Full variable domain (outside the CDR3, taken from reference TRBV7-2 and TRBJ2-7): GAGVSQSPSNKVTEKGKDVELRCDPISGHTALYWYRQSLGQGLEFLIYFQGNSAPDKSGLPSDRFSAERTGGSVSTLTIQRTQQEDSAVYLCASSLGRGREQYFGPGTRLTVT.

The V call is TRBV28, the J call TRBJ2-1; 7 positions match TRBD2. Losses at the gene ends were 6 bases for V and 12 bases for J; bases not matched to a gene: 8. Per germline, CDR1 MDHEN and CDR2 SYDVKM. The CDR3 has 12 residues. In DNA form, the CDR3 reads TGTGCCAGCAGCCGGGGGGTTAAAGGGCAGTTCTTC. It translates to CASSRGVKGQFF.

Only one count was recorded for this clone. This CDR3 is CASSRPSGDTGELFF. The CDR3 nucleotides read TGTGCCAGTAGTCGGCCTAGCGGGGACACCGGGGAGCTGTTTTTT. The chain uses TRBV19 and TRBJ2-2, with 9 bases identical to TRBD2. Germline-derived CDR1 and CDR2 are LNHDA and SQIVND (reference sequence). This CDR3 is 15 amino acids long. Unmatched junction bases numbered 4, after V lost 5 bases and J lost 3 bases.

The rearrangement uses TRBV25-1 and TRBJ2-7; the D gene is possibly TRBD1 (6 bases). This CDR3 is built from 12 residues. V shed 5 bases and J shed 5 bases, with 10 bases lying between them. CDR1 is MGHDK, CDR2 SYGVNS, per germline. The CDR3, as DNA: TGTGCCAGCAGTCCTACAGGGAACGAGCAGTACTTC. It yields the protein CASSPTGNEQYF.

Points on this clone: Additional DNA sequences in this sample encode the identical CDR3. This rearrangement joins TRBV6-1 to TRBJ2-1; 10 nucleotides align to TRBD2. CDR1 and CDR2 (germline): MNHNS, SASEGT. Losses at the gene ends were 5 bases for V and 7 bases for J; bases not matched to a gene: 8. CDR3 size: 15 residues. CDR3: CASSSTSGVLNEQFF. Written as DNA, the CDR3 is TGTGCCAGCAGTAGCACTAGCGGGGTATTGAATGAGCAGTTCTTC.

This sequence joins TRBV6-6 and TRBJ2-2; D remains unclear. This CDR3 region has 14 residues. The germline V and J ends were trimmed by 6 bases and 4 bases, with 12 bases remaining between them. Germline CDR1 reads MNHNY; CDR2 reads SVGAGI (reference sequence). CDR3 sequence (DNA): TGTGCCAGCAGGAACACGGGTAGCACCGGGGAGCTGTTTTTT. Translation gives CASRNTGSTGELFF.

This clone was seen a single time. The CDR3 is CASSSAGTRFTDTQYF. In nucleotides, the CDR3 is TGTGCCAGCAGCTCTGCCGGGACTAGATTCACAGATACGCAGTATTTT. The J gene is TRBJ2-3, the V gene TRBV7-2; 8 nucleotides agree with TRBD2. This CDR3 has 16 residues. Germline CDR1 and CDR2: SGHTA and FQGNSA. J gave up 2 bases and V 4 bases, and 8 bases lay outside the gene matches.

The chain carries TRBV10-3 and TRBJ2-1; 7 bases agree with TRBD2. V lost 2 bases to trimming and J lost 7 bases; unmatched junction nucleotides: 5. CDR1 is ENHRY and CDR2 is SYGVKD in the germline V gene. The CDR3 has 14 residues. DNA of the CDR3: TGTGCCATCAGTGAGGGGGGAGGGAAGAATGAGCAGTTCTTC. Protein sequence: CAISEGGGKNEQFF.

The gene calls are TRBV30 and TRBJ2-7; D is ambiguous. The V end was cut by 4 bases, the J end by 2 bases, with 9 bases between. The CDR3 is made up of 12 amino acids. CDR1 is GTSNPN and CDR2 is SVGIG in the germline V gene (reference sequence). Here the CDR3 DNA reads TGTGCCTGGATCAACGGCCCCTACGAGCAGTACTTC. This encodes CAWINGPYEQYF.

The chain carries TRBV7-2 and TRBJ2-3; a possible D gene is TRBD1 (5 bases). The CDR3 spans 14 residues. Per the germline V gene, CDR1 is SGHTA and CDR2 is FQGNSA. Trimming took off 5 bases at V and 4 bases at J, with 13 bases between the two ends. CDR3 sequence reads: CASSRRAGPDTQYF. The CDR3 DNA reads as TGTGCCAGCAGCCGTCGAGCAGGGCCAGATACGCAGTATTTT.

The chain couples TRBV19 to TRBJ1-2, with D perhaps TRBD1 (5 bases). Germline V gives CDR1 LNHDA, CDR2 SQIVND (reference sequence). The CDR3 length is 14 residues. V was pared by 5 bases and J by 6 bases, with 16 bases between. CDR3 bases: TGTGCCAGTAGTCCGACAGCCGTCGATGATGGCTACACCTTC. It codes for CASSPTAVDDGYTF. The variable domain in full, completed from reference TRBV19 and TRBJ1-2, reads DGGITQSPKYLFRKEGQNVTLSCEQNLNHDAMYWYRQDPGQGLRLIYYSQIVNDFQKGDIAEGYSVSREKKESFPLTVTSAQKNPTAFYLCASSPTAVDDGYTFGSGTRLTVV.

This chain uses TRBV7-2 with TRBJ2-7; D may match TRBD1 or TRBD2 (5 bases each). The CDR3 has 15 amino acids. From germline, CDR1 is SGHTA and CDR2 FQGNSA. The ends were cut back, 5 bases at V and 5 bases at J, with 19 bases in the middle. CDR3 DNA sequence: TGTGCCAGCAGCCCCGTAGTGGGACGTCGGGACGAGCAGTACTTC. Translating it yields CASSPVVGRRDEQYF. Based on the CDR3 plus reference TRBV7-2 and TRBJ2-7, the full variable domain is GAGVSQSPSNKVTEKGKDVELRCDPISGHTALYWYRQSLGQGLEFLIYFQGNSAPDKSGLPSDRFSAERTGGSVSTLTIQRTQQEDSAVYLCASSPVVGRRDEQYFGPGTRLTVT.

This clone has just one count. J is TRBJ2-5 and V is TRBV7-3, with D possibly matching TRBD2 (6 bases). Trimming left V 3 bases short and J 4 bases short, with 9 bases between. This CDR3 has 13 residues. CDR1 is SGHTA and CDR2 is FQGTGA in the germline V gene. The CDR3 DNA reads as TGTGCCAGCAGCTTTCAGGGAGGAGAGACCCAGTACTTC. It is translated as CASSFQGGETQYF.

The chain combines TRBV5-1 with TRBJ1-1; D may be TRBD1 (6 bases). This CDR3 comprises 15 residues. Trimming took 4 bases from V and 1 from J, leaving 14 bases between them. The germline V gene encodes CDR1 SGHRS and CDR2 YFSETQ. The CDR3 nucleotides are TGCGCCAGCAGCCCGTTCAGGGGCAAGAACACTGAAGCTTTCTTT. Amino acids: CASSPFRGKNTEAFF.

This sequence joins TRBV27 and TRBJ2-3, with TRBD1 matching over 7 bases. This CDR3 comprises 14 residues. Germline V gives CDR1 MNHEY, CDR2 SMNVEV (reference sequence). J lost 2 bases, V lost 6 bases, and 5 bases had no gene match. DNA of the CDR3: TGTGCCAGCAGGCCGGGACAGCACACAGATACGCAGTATTTT. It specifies CASRPGQHTDTQYF.